This T cell receptor (beta chain) was documented in a study of cytomegalovirus exposure and HLA in healthy donors (dated by TCRdb to the late 2010s). A note on the overall study: An earlier analysis of several hundred of the donors reported approximately 270 Gb of sequence data and some 100 million unique TCR beta sequences from 150 million to 200 million T cells. An early release covering roughly 600 HLA-typed donors comprised roughly 300 gigabases of sequencing data and tens of millions of unique TCR sequences. The genetic ancestry cluster associated with self-reported Caucasian donors included approximately 85% of the 300 to 400 genotyped donors. The study aimed to test whether signatures of past pathogen exposure could be identified by cataloging public T cell receptors. The study used immunosequencing to profile the T cell repertoires of some 600 subjects and linked those repertoires to cytomegalovirus serostatus. In addition to the first cohort of 650 to 750 subjects, a separate validation cohort of 120 different subjects was used. High-throughput TCR immunosequencing, statistical association of individual TCRs with disease status, and machine learning were combined to predict cytomegalovirus infection status. In a later analysis, previously published TCR beta repertoires from more than 500 donors were re-analyzed and high-resolution HLA genotyping was added so that TCR occurrence patterns could be studied. In the later analysis, no new phenotypic data were used to find candidate immune exposures; instead, reliance was placed on TCR beta sequences and their occurrence across donors. To decide whether each TCR beta V gene segment behaved as functional or pseudogenic, an earlier analysis of some 600 of the donors relied on high-throughput TCR beta sequencing. Donor age, sex, ethnicity and CMV serostatus were compiled alongside the repertoire data. A later genetic analysis used genome-wide SNP genotypes for about three fifths of the roughly 700 donors, treating that subset as a discovery cohort. Every repertoire in the discovery cohort had been generated on one and the same sequencing platform. Both class I and class II loci were covered by HLA typing, at four-digit resolution. Typing coverage varied by locus: about 620-630 donors for A, B, C, DRB1 and DQB1; 522 for DQA1; more than 600 for DPA1; roughly 470 for DPB1. Because of strong linkage in the cohort, roughly five DR-DQ haplotypes were treated as single units for association and clustering. On average, 235,054 unique TCR beta nucleotide sequences were sequenced per donor among 300 to 500 genotyped donors of the cohort, with roughly 18% of those sequences being non-productive. Here is what the overall study found, with its caveats: In both the original and validation cohorts, the classifier was reported to diagnose cytomegalovirus status with high specificity and sensitivity. In a later genetic analysis, a missense DCLRE1C variant was associated with V-gene and J-gene trimming of TCR beta chains, and the association was replicated in an independent cohort. A few of the identified cytomegalovirus-associated TCR beta chains were confirmed in vitro to be specific for cytomegalovirus antigens. In a later analysis, TCR association rates were found to vary across HLA loci, with the most associated TCRs seen for DRB1 alleles and the fewest for HLA-C alleles. Because HLA typing was unavailable for some donors at each locus, only the typed subset was used in association tests. Assigning TCR associations to individual alleles was difficult when HLA alleles, especially DR and DQ, strongly co-occurred. A later analysis found that most CMV-associated TCR beta chains appeared HLA-restricted, with HLA associations seemingly driven largely by CMV exposure. A total of 164 TCR beta chains were listed by the study as associated with cytomegalovirus. The earlier analysis of fewer than 750 of the donors excluded roughly 17 rarely observed V segments, including chromosome 9 orphons, because counts were too low. In a later analysis, several top co-occurrence clusters were reported to appear linked to parvovirus B19, influenza, CMV and Epstein-Barr virus. While some public TCRs were present in many individuals, most TCR sequences turned up only very rarely across donors. Presence/absence analyses assumed roughly uniform sequencing depth across donors, an assumption that may not hold. A later analysis found that HLA-associated TCR beta chains were more clonally expanded and had lower generation probabilities than equally common non-associated chains. Correlated functional status among segregating V segments might reflect linkage disequilibrium, but an unknown experimental factor could not be ruled out. Immune exposure information for the cohort was limited to CMV serostatus. Compared with the roughly 600-donor mean, donors in an Asian-associated ancestry cluster had fewer N-insertions in productive TCRs, according to a later genetic analysis. It was suggested by the authors that the approach could potentially be generalized to other disease states and immunological phenotypes. A group of highly shared sequence variants was considered likely to be a technical artifact of the sequencing pipeline. A further reported finding was that TCR beta sequences accurately predicted the HLA-A and HLA-B alleles for most subjects in the first cohort. Specific HLA alleles were associated with over 15,000 TCR beta sequences at a false discovery rate of 0.05 in a later analysis. Only TCR beta chains were sequenced in this cohort, and the absence of alpha or paired-chain data limited detectable features. In an earlier analysis of some 540 of the donors, most TCR beta V segments appeared in productive rearrangements about 90% or about 30% of the time, broadly matching IMGT annotations.

Preparation of the library involved the immunoSEQ multiplex PCR assay. For the multiplex PCR, a mixture combining 60 forward primers for TCR Vbeta segments and 13 reverse primers for TCR Jbeta segments was used. The CDR3 region of rearranged TCR beta genes was amplified from genomic DNA by a multiplex PCR assay. The amplified TCR beta libraries were sequenced on the Illumina HiSeq System as 87-base-pair reads. In the source study's methods: A later analysis counted about 80 million unique TCR beta chains across the 666 repertoires, and some 11 million of these chains were shared by at least two donors. A nearest-neighbor algorithm error-corrected the raw reads and collapsed the reads into unique sequences, merging closely related sequences to remove PCR and sequencing errors. CDR3 sequences were aligned to IMGT reference sequences to assign V, D and J gene segments. Each retained sequence needed at least a six-nucleotide match to both a V gene segment and a J gene segment. Rearrangements were called productive when the CDR3 lacked stop codons and stayed in frame with V and J; all others were non-productive. CDR3 was defined by IMGT convention, running from the second conserved V-encoded cysteine to the conserved J-encoded phenylalanine. The earlier analysis of about 530 of the donors excluded any sequence lacking an unambiguous match to a single V gene segment. In an earlier analysis of approximately 590 of the donors, V segments were called functional above 56.7% productive rearrangements and were called segregating when the between-donor standard deviation exceeded 5%. To diagnose cytomegalovirus status from the catalog of TCR beta chain sequences, a statistical classification framework was built. V and J gene assignment, in a later analysis, came from comparing TCR nucleotide sequences with IMGT/GENE-DB human TR gene sequences. The TCRdist pipeline was used in a later analysis to assign CDR3 sequences and most-parsimonious VDJ recombination scenarios. In a later analysis, each TCR beta chain was defined by its CDR3 amino acid sequence together with its V-gene family, and reads without a unique V-gene family were excluded. As a way to deal with suspected cross-contamination and a sequencing artifact, a later analysis dropped approximately 590 nucleotide sequences that were highly shared and had low generation probability. In a later analysis, a clonal expansion index was calculated for each public chain from normalized within-repertoire ranks of inferred template counts. A later analysis computed generation probabilities with a VDJ recombination model fitted to out-of-frame rearrangements, and checked the results against IGoR. In a later analysis, hypergeometric tests were used to score TCR-TCR, TCR-HLA and TCR-CMV co-occurrence, with a repertoire-size bias correction applied to TCR pairs. In a later analysis, false discovery rates were estimated by permuting HLA or CMV assignments 20 times. A later analysis grouped co-occurring TCRs with DBSCAN, adding TCRdist sequence similarity when clustering within HLA-allele-positive subsets. Co-occurrence clustering excluded repertoires with fewer than 30,000 or more than 120,000 public chains, plus five with anomalous nucleotide sharing. The table comes from immuneACCESS by way of TCRdb, which keeps in-frame sequences with V and J called. Part of the clones is missing from these tables; in studies checked, under half for an unresolved V gene and the rest for unknown reasons. V, J and clone size reflect that table, while D and trimming were determined from the DNA. This sample lists more than 150,000 clones; approximately 80% were detected once. Around 1.4% of the sample lies in the top ten.

This clone was counted a few times. No antigen is known for it. Base qualities are not recorded, but no much larger clone differs from it by a single base. The cohort consisted of 666 healthy bone marrow donors. At the time of sampling, all cohort members were nominally healthy, though unrecorded immune exposures were likely present. The donor tested CMV seronegative and was one of the 352 seronegative cohort members. A peripheral blood sample was collected from each donor, and TCR beta sequencing was performed on peripheral blood mononuclear cells. Genomic DNA was extracted from the blood cell samples with the Qiagen DNeasy Blood Extraction Kit. The sequenced sample was PBMCs. This clonotype was obtained from a woman aged 18-29 years in good health and CMV-seronegative.

The CDR3: CASSLGQFYNEQFF. The sequenced DNA: TGTGCCAGCAGCCTGGGACAGTTTTACAATGAGCAGTTCTTC. The chain employs TRBV6-5 and TRBJ2-1, with 7 junctional bases fitting TRBD1. After removal of 6 bases from V and 4 bases from J, the junction retains 6 bases not matched to a gene. The CDR3 measures 14 amino acids from cysteine to phenylalanine. Solely the CDR3 DNA is kept, with 42 bases framed from the first base. The germline V gene encodes CDR1 MNHEY and CDR2 SVGAGI.